The 20 T cell receptor beta chains below all came from one sample that was sequenced in a study of blood T cell repertoires in COVID-19. Profiling relied on immunoSEQ multiplex PCR, and the TCRdb table lists in-frame clones only, not all of them. The sample contains roughly 21,000 clones, around 89% of which appear only once. The specimen was peripheral blood. These receptors were collected from a man aged 70 or older with active COVID-19.

A single count supports this clone. The V and J genes are TRBV4-2 and TRBJ1-1; TRBD1 is a possible D gene (5 bases). With 0 bases removed from V and 4 bases from J, the gap between germline ends came to 12 bases. Germline V gene sequence: CDR1 LGHNA, CDR2 YNFKEQ. The CDR3 length is 15 residues. The CDR3 nucleotides are TGTGCCAGCAGCCAAGAAGAGGCAGGGCGCACTGAAGCTTTCTTT. It codes for CASSQEEAGRTEAFF.

The rearrangement joins TRBV19 to TRBJ1-1; D is undetermined. The CDR3 consists of 15 residues. The V and J ends lost 5 bases and 1 base respectively, with 14 bases between them. Per the germline V gene, CDR1 is LNHDA and CDR2 is SQIVND (reference sequence). Written as DNA, the CDR3 is TGTGCCAGTAGTCCTCCGAGGGATTGGAACACTGAAGCTTTCTTT. Translating gives CASSPPRDWNTEAFF.

The chain combines TRBV18 with TRBJ1-6; no definite D call. Germline V gene data show CDR1 as KGHSH and CDR2 as LQKENI. V was pared by 5 bases and J by 0 bases, with 14 bases between. This CDR3 is 17 amino acids long. CDR3 sequence (DNA): TGTGCCAGCTCAGCCGACCGGGGAGGCTCCTATAATTCACCCCTCCACTTT. It specifies CASSADRGGSYNSPLHF.

CDR3 DNA: TGTGCCAGCAGCCCTCGGGGTACATTAAACACCATATATTTT. Encoded protein: CASSPRGTLNTIYF. This chain connects TRBV7-9 to TRBJ1-3; D uncertain. From germline, CDR1 is SEHNR and CDR2 FQNEAQ (reference sequence). V shed 5 bases and J shed 6 bases, with 14 bases lying between them. The CDR3 covers 14 residues.

The genes are TRBV6-5 and TRBJ2-1; D not resolved. The CDR3 is made up of 12 amino acids. Germline loops: CDR1 MNHEY, CDR2 SVGAGI. The V end lost 7 bases, the J end lost 10 bases, and 14 bases lay between the germline ends. CDR3 protein: CASIQAINEQFF. In DNA, the CDR3 is TGTGCCAGCATTCAGGCGATCAACGAGCAGTTCTTC.

The genes are TRBV7-2 and TRBJ2-7, with 7 bases fitting TRBD2. Germline loops: CDR1 SGHTA, CDR2 FQGNSA. The CDR3 runs to 15 residues. V was pared by 3 bases and J by 4 bases, with 9 bases of the junction left unmatched. The CDR3 DNA sequence: TGTGCCAGCAGCTTTCAGGGAGGGGTGGGTTACGAGCAGTACTTC. Translating it yields CASSFQGGVGYEQYF.

This sequence joins TRBV2 and TRBJ2-7; D ambiguous. V lost 5 bases to trimming and J lost 0 bases, with 11 bases between them. Germline V gives CDR1 SNHLY, CDR2 FYNNEI. CDR3 length equals 14 residues. The CDR3 DNA reads as TGTGCCAGCAGTATGGCGGTAAACTCCTACGAGCAGTACTTC. Protein sequence: CASSMAVNSYEQYF.

The V and J genes are TRBV3-1 (or the pseudogene TRBV3-2) and TRBJ1-3; D might be TRBD1 (5 bases). The germline V gene has CDR1 LGHDT and CDR2 YNNKEL (reference sequence). The ends were cut back, 4 bases at V and 0 bases at J, with 10 bases in the middle. The CDR3 has 15 residues. CDR3 residues: CASSLGHDSGNTIYF. The CDR3 DNA reads TGTGCCAGCAGCCTCGGACATGACTCTGGAAACACCATATATTTT.

The gene calls are TRBV19 and TRBJ2-1; the match to TRBD1 covers 7 bases. Germline V CDR1 and CDR2: LNHDA, SQIVND (reference sequence). The J segment lost 0 bases and the V segment lost 5 bases, leaving 7 bases of the junction unmatched. The CDR3 is 16 residues long. This chain's CDR3 is CASSALGQSSYNEQFF. The CDR3 DNA reads as TGTGCCAGTAGTGCCCTGGGACAGAGCTCCTACAATGAGCAGTTCTTC.

The CDR3, as DNA: TGTGCCAGCAGCTTACGGGACATTGGTGGCTACACCTTC. Translating it yields CASSLRDIGGYTF. This chain links TRBV7-9 with TRBJ1-2; tentative D call: TRBD1 (6 bases). Per the germline V gene, CDR1 is SEHNR and CDR2 is FQNEAQ (reference sequence). The CDR3 contains 13 residues. Deletions cut 2 bases from V and 7 bases from J, with 11 bases between.

The J gene is TRBJ1-3, the V gene TRBV6-5, with TRBD1 identical over 7 bases. Germline V lookup: CDR1 MNHEY, CDR2 SVGAGI. After removal of 6 bases from V and 0 bases from J, the junction contained 5 bases not matched to a gene. The CDR3 consists of 15 residues. The CDR3 sequence: CASRLTGDSGNTIYF. The CDR3 DNA follows: TGTGCCAGCAGACTCACAGGGGACTCTGGAAACACCATATATTTT.

CDR3 in amino acids: CASSSQRGTYGYTF. DNA for the CDR3: TGTGCCAGCAGCTCACAGCGGGGGACCTATGGCTACACCTTC. The chain employs TRBV7-8 and TRBJ1-2; D is possibly TRBD1 (5 bases). Trimming cost V 4 bases and J 4 bases, with 13 bases left between them. The germline V gene encodes CDR1 SGHVS and CDR2 FQNEAQ. The CDR3 extends over 14 amino acids.

The genes are TRBV4-2 and TRBJ2-1; 9 positions match TRBD2. The ends lost 0 bases at V and 10 bases at J; junction bases unmatched: 16. This CDR3 has 18 amino acids. CDR1 and CDR2 from the germline V gene are LGHNA and YNFKEQ. The DNA of the CDR3 is TGTGCCAGCAGCCAAGAGGGGAGGGGGACTAGCAGGTGGGTAGAGCAGTTCTTC. Protein sequence: CASSQEGRGTSRWVEQFF.

The chain joins TRBV11-3 to TRBJ2-7, with 8 bases lining up with TRBD2. V gave up 5 bases and J gave up 7 bases; unmatched junction bases: 10. The germline CDR1 and CDR2 sequences are SGHNT and YENEEA. CDR3 length equals 14 residues. CDR3 in DNA: TGTGCCAGCAGCCGACTAGCGAATCAGTATGAGCAGTACTTC. It is translated as CASSRLANQYEQYF.

The chain links TRBV7-6 to TRBJ1-2; TRBD1 matches at 7 bases. There are 14 residues in the CDR3. J was trimmed by 4 bases and V by 7 bases; bases with no gene match: 9. The germline gives CDR1 SGHVS, CDR2 FNYEAQ. CDR3 sequence: CASTPKGAPYGYTF. The CDR3 DNA sequence: TGTGCCAGCACCCCCAAGGGGGCACCCTATGGCTACACCTTC.

The chain employs TRBV3-1 (or the pseudogene TRBV3-2) and TRBJ2-5, with 13 bases that match TRBD2. The trim removed 2 bases at V and 2 bases at J, leaving 2 bases unmatched. The CDR3 is made up of 16 amino acids. From germline, CDR1 is LGHDT and CDR2 YNNKEL (reference sequence). DNA for the CDR3: TGTGCCAGCAGCCAACGGACTAGCGGGGGTCAAGAGACCCAGTACTTC. It encodes CASSQRTSGGQETQYF.

The genes are TRBV30 and TRBJ1-5, with unresolved D. From germline, CDR1 is GTSNPN and CDR2 SVGIG (reference sequence). This CDR3 is built from 14 residues. V lost 1 base to trimming and J lost 6 bases, with 13 bases between them. CDR3 amino acids: CAWSATTQSQPQHF. The CDR3 region has the DNA TGTGCCTGGAGTGCGACGACTCAAAGTCAGCCCCAGCATTTT.

The gene calls are TRBV18 and TRBJ1-4; D call uncertain. CDR1 KGHSH and CDR2 LQKENI come from the germline V gene. Trimming pared 2 bases from V and 12 bases from J, leaving 10 bases between. CDR3 length: 12 residues. The CDR3 is CASSPDNGELFF. CDR3 sequence (DNA): TGTGCCAGCTCACCAGACAACGGCGAACTGTTTTTT.

The rearrangement links TRBV7-6 to TRBJ2-5, with D tentatively TRBD2 (6 bases). The CDR3 loop spans 13 amino acids. Germline V gives CDR1 SGHVS, CDR2 FNYEAQ. Trimming removed 6 bases at V and 5 bases at J, with 13 bases between. CDR3 protein: CASSLGGGETQYF. In nucleotides, the CDR3 is TGTGCCAGCAGTTTGGGGGGTGGGGAGACCCAGTACTTC.

The V and J genes are TRBV30 and TRBJ2-7; the D gene is possibly TRBD1 (6 bases). V shed 4 bases and J shed 1 base, with 11 bases lying between them. The CDR3 contains 13 residues. Germline CDR1 is GTSNPN and CDR2 is SVGIG (reference sequence). In DNA form, the CDR3 reads TGTGCCTGGACAAGGGACATTTCCTACGAGCAGTACTTC. Translation gives CAWTRDISYEQYF.